This record looks at one TCR beta chain sequence and its context. The antigen remains unidentified. This CDR3 is built from 15 residues. Sequencing used immunoSEQ multiplex PCR; TCRdb keeps in-frame clones, though not all of them. The sample has over 60,000 clones; 85% to 95% are singletons. This sample was included in a study of cytomegalovirus exposure and HLA in healthy donors. The study's findings and limits: Altogether, about 160 TCR beta chains were recorded as cytomegalovirus-associated.

The TCR comes from a man between 18 and 35 years old in good health and CMV-seronegative. Sample: PBMCs. The rearrangement joins TRBV21-1 to TRBJ1-3; TRBD1 is the table's D call, not checked against the DNA. TRBV21-1 is listed as a pseudogene. CDR3 in amino acids: CASSKNRAVRNTIYF. The DNA of the CDR3 is TGTGCCAGCAGCAAGAACAGGGCCGTTAGAAACACCATATATTTT.